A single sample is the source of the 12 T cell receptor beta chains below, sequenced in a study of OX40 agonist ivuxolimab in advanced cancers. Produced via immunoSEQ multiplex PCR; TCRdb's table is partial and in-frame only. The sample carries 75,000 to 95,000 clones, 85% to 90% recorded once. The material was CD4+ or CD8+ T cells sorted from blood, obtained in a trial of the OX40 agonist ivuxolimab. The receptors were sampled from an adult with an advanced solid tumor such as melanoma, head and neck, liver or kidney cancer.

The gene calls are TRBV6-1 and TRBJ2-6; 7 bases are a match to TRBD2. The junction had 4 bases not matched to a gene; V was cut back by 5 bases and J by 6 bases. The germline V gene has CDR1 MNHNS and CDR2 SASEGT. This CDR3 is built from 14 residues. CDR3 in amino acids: CASSLTSAANVLTF. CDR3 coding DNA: TGTGCCAGCAGTTTAACTAGCGCGGCCAACGTCCTGACTTTC.

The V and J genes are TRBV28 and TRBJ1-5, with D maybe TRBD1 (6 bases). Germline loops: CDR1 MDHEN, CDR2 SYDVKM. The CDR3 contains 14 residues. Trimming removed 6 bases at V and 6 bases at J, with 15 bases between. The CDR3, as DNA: TGTGCCAGCAGGTCCGACAGGCTCGTTCAGCCCCAGCATTTT. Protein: CASRSDRLVQPQHF.

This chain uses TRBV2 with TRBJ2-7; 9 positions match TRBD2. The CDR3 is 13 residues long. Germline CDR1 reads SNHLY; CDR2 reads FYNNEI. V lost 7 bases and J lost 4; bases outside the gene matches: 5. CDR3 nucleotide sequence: TGTGCCAGCACCGGGACTAGCTCGTACGAGCAGTACTTC. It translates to CASTGTSSYEQYF.

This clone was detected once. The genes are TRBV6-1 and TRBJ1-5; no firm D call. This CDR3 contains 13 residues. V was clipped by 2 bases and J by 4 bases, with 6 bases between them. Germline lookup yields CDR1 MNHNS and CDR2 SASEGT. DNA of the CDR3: TGTGCCAGCAGTGAATGGACTAATCAGCCCCAGCATTTT. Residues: CASSEWTNQPQHF.

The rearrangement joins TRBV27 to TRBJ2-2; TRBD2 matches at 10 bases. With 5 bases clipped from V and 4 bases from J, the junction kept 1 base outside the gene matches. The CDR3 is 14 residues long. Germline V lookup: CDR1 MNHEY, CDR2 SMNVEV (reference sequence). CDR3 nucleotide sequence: TGTGCCAGCAGTCTAGCGGGGGTCACCGGGGAGCTGTTTTTT. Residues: CASSLAGVTGELFF.

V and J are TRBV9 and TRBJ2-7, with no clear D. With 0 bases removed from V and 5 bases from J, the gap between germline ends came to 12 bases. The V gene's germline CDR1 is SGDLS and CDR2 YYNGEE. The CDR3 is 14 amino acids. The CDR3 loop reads CASSVGPTTHEQYF. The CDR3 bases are TGTGCCAGCAGCGTAGGCCCAACAACCCACGAGCAGTACTTC.

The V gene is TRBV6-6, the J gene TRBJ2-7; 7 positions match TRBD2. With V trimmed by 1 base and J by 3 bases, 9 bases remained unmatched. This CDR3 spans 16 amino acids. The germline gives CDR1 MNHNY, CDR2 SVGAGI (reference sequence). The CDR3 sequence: CASSYLGGRAYYEQYF. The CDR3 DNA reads TGTGCCAGCAGTTACTTAGGTGGGAGGGCCTACTACGAGCAGTACTTC.

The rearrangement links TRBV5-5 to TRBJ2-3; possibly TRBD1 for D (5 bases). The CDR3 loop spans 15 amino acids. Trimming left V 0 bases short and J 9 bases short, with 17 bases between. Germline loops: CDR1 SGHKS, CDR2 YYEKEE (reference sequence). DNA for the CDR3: TGTGCCAGCAGCTTGGAGGTTACGGCACAGGAGACGCAGTATTTT. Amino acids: CASSLEVTAQETQYF.

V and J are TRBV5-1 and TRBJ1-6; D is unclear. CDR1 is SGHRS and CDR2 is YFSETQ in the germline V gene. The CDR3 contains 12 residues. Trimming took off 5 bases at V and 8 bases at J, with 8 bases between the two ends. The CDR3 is CASRARDSPLHF. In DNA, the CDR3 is TGCGCCAGCAGGGCACGGGATTCACCCCTCCACTTT.

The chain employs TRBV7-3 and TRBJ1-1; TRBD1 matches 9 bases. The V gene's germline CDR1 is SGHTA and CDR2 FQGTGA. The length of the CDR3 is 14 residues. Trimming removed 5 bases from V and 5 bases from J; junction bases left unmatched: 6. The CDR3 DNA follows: TGTGCCAGCAGCCGACAGGGACAGGGAACTGAAGCTTTCTTT. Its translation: CASSRQGQGTEAFF.

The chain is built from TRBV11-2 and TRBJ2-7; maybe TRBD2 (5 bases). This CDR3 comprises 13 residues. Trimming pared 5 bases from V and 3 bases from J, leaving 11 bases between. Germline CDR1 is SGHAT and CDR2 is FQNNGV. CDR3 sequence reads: CASSVGIDYEQYF. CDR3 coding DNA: TGTGCCAGCAGCGTCGGGATTGACTACGAGCAGTACTTC.

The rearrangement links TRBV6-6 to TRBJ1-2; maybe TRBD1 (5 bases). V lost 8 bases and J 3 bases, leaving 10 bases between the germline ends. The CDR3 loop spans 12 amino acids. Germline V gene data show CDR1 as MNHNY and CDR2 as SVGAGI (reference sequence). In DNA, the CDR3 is TGTGCCAGCGTCCAGGGTGACTATGGCTACACCTTC. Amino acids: CASVQGDYGYTF.